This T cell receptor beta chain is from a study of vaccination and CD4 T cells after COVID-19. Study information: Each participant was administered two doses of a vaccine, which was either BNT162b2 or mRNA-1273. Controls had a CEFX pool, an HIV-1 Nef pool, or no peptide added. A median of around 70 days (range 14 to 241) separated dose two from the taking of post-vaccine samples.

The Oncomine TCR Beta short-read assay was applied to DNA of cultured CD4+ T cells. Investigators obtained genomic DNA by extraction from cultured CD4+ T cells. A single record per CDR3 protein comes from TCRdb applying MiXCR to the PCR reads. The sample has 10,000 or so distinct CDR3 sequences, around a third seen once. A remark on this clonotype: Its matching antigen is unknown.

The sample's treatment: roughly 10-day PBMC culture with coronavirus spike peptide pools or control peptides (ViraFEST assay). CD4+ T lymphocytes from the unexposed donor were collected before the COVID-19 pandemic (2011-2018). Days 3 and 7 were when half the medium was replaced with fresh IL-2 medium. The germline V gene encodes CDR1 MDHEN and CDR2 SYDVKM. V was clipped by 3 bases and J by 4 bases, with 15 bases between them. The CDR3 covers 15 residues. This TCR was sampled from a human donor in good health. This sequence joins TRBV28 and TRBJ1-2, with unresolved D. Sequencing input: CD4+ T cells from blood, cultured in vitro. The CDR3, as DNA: TGTGCCAGCAGTTTGGGGTTCAGGACTATCTATGGCTACACCTTC. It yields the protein CASSLGFRTIYGYTF.